A selection of T cell receptor beta chains follows, all from one sample in a study of glioma-infiltrating T cells. TCRdb reprocessed the multiplex PCR reads with MiXCR, giving one entry per CDR3 protein. The sample holds 95,000 to 150,000 distinct CDR3 sequences, approximately 23% seen once. The specimen sequenced was glioma tissue, nonneoplastic brain tissue, or PBMCs (not recorded which). The receptors here all came from a human donor with low-grade glioma or glioblastoma, undergoing nonglioma brain surgery, or in good health (not recorded which). The CDR3 runs from the conserved cysteine through the conserved F or W. D genes are given only for firm matches. Rows give clone size only sometimes, using once, few, many, or a class for an expanded clone.

TRBV6-2/TRBV6-3	-	TRBJ2-7	many	TGTGCCAGCAGTTTACGGCTCCCCTACGAGCAGTACTTC	CASSLRLPYEQYF
TRBV14	-	TRBJ2-2	-	TGTGCCAGCAGCCAAGGACGGGACACCGGGGAGCTGTTTTTT	CASSQGRDTGELFF
TRBV7-2	TRBD2	TRBJ2-1	few	TGTGCCAGCAGCGTTCAGAGCGGACTAGCGGGTTACAATGAGCAGTTCTTC	CASSVQSGLAGYNEQFF
TRBV5-1	-	TRBJ2-5	few	TGCGCCAGCAGCTTGTTGTTGACATCACAAGAGACCCAGTACTTC	CASSLLLTSQETQYF
TRBV7-9	-	TRBJ2-1	many	TGTGCCAGCAGCTTAGGGAGTTACAATGAGCAGTTCTTC	CASSLGSYNEQFF
TRBV3-1	-	TRBJ1-2	many	TGTGCCAGCAGCCAAGTGGGAAGAGGACAGAAAAACTATGGCTACACCTTC	CASSQVGRGQKNYGYTF
TRBV6-1	TRBD1	TRBJ1-2	many	TGTGCCAGCAGTCACACGATCACAGGGGGCCCCTATGGCTACACCTTC	CASSHTITGGPYGYTF
TRBV7-2	-	TRBJ2-5	-	TGTGCCAGCAGCTGGGTGAGGACGTGGAGAGAGACCCAGTACTTC	CASSWVRTWRETQYF
TRBV19	-	TRBJ2-1	-	TGTGCCAGTAGTATTAGTACGACGGGACTTCGGTTCTTC	CASSISTTGLRFF
TRBV7-6	-	TRBJ2-7	many	TGTGCCAGCAGCTTAGGGAGGACAGTCTCCTACGAGCAGTACTTC	CASSLGRTVSYEQYF
TRBV5-4	-	TRBJ2-1	-	TGTGCCAGCAGCTTGTGGTCAGACTTCACGAGGACGAATGAGCAGTTCTTC	CASSLWSDFTRTNEQFF
TRBV25-1	-	TRBJ2-7	many	TGTGCCAGCAGTATGGATTCCTACGAGCAGTACTTC	CASSMDSYEQYF
TRBV4-2	-	TRBJ2-5	many	TGTGCCAGCAGCCCCCCAGGGGGGGTTGAGACCCAGTACTTC	CASSPPGGVETQYF
TRBV18	-	TRBJ2-7	-	TGTACCAGCTCACCTAGGGAACAGGGAGAAAGGGAGCAGTACTTC	CTSSPREQGEREQYF
TRBV7-3	-	TRBJ2-3	many	TGTGCCAGCAGCCCAGGGGACGGCACAGATACGCAGTATTTT	CASSPGDGTDTQYF
TRBV7-9	TRBD2	TRBJ2-7	-	TGTGCCAGCAGCCCAGGACTAGAGGGATCCGGGCAGTACTTC	CASSPGLEGSGQYF
TRBV2	TRBD1	TRBJ1-3	few	TGTGCCAGTTTACAGGGGTACGGAAACACCATATATTTT	CASLQGYGNTIYF
TRBV3-1	TRBD2	TRBJ2-1	few	TGTGCCAGCAGCTCCATCAGCGGGGGACCCTACAATGAGCAGTTCTTC	CASSSISGGPYNEQFF
TRBV3-1	-	TRBJ2-2	few	TGTGCCAGCAGCCTGCTAGTCCGCGGGTCCGGGGAGCTGTTTTTT	CASSLLVRGSGELFF
TRBV14	-	TRBJ2-5	many	TGTGCCAGCAGCCAAGACTACTCAGCGGGGACCCAGTACTTC	CASSQDYSAGTQYF
TRBV7-6	TRBD2	TRBJ2-5	many	TGTGCCAGCAGCTTATCCAGCGGGAGGGCTGTGACCCAGTACTTC	CASSLSSGRAVTQYF
TRBV27	-	TRBJ2-3	many	TGTGCCAGCAGTTCCATAAGCGGGTCGGTAGTGGATACGCAGTATTTT	CASSSISGSVVDTQYF
TRBV29-1	TRBD2	TRBJ2-5	-	TGCAGCGTTTACGAGCGGGAGACAATTCAAGAGACCCAGTACTTC	CSVYERETIQETQYF
TRBV4-3	-	TRBJ1-1	many	TGCGCCAGCAGCCAAGATAAGGTTAACACTGAAGCTTTCTTT	CASSQDKVNTEAFF